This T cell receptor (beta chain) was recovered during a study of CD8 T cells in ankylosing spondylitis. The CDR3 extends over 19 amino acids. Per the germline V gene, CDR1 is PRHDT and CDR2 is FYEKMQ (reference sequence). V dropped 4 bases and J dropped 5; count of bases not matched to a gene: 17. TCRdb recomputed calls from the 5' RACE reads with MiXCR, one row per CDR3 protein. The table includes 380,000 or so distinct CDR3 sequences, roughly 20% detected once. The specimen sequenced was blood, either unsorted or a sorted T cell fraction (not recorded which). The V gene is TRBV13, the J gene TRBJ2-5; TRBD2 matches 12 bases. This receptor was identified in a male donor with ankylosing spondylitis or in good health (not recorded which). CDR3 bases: TGTGCCAGCAGCTCCCTATCGAAGCTAGCGGGGGGGCCGAGTGAGACCCAGTACTTC. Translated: CASSSLSKLAGGPSETQYF.